These 18 T cell receptor beta chains share one sample of origin, sequenced in a study of T cell responses to AZD1222 COVID-19 vaccine. Only in-frame clones appear in the TCRdb table, and some are missing; sequencing was by immunoSEQ multiplex PCR. The sample contains about 79,000 clones, about four fifths of which appear only once. Sequences were derived from peripheral blood, sampled 28 days after the second AZD1222 dose. The origin of the receptors is an adult who received the AZD1222 COVID-19 vaccine.

The rearrangement links TRBV7-3 to TRBJ2-6; no firm D call. Trimming shortened V by 0 bases and J by 3 bases, and 6 bases separated the two germline ends. The CDR3 loop spans 15 amino acids. The germline V gene has CDR1 SGHTA and CDR2 FQGTGA. CDR3 bases: TGTGCCAGCAGCTTAACTAGGGATGGGGCCAACGTCCTGACTTTC. This sequence encodes CASSLTRDGANVLTF.

This clone showed up just a few times. The chain couples TRBV7-3 to TRBJ2-3, with 10 positions matching TRBD2. The CDR3 sequence is 16 residues long. CDR1 and CDR2 (germline): SGHTA, FQGTGA. Losses at the gene ends were 5 bases for V and 3 bases for J; bases not matched to a gene: 8. The CDR3 bases are TGTGCCAGCAGCCCCAAAGGACTAGCGGAGACAGATACGCAGTATTTT. Its translation: CASSPKGLAETDTQYF.

This chain joins TRBV27 and TRBJ2-3; TRBD2 might be the D (5 bases). The CDR3 is 16 residues long. V lost 7 bases and J lost 4, with 21 bases in between. Germline V lookup: CDR1 MNHEY, CDR2 SMNVEV (reference sequence). The CDR3 region is CASMSYSSGEPDTQYF. In DNA, the CDR3 is TGTGCCAGCATGTCTTACTCTTCCGGGGAGCCAGATACGCAGTATTTT.

This clone has at least ten counts. The chain joins TRBV29-1 to TRBJ1-5, with D perhaps TRBD1 (6 bases). V was cut by 4 bases and J by 5 bases, with 15 bases left in between. CDR1 and CDR2 from the germline V gene are SQVTM and ANQGSEA. The CDR3 contains 14 residues. The CDR3 reads CSVGTGAGDQPQHF. The DNA of the CDR3 is TGCAGCGTTGGAACGGGGGCCGGCGATCAGCCCCAGCATTTT.

The chain employs TRBV9 and TRBJ1-2; the D is unclear. The V and J ends lost 3 bases and 12 bases respectively, with 12 bases between them. CDR1 is SGDLS and CDR2 is YYNGEE in the germline V gene. The CDR3 is made up of 11 amino acids. The CDR3 loop reads CASSGGSRNTF. CDR3 nucleotide sequence: TGTGCCAGCAGCGGCGGGAGCCGTAACACCTTC.

This rearrangement joins TRBV2 to TRBJ2-3; TRBD2 might be the D (6 bases). This CDR3 is 16 amino acids long. V lost 7 bases and J 0 bases, leaving 17 bases between the germline ends. The germline V gene has CDR1 SNHLY and CDR2 FYNNEI. The CDR3, as DNA: TGTGCCAGCAATTTGAGACTAGAGGTTAGCACAGATACGCAGTATTTT. Translating it yields CASNLRLEVSTDTQYF.

About this clone itself: One junction end disagrees with the germline gene, perhaps due to a read error. The chain uses TRBV5-6 and TRBJ2-7; D gene ambiguous. The CDR3 length is 11 residues. CDR1 and CDR2 from the germline V gene are SGHDT and YYEEEE. CDR3 in amino acids: CASSLGNRANF. The CDR3 region has the DNA TGTGCCAGCAGCTTGGGGAACCGGGCCAACTTC.

The chain carries TRBV12-5 and TRBJ2-1; 7 bases are a match to TRBD2. The CDR3 loop spans 14 amino acids. With 4 bases clipped from V and 6 bases from J, the junction kept 6 bases outside the gene matches. CDR1 LGHNT and CDR2 FRNRAP come from the germline V gene. Here the CDR3 DNA reads TGTGCTAGTGGTTCCACACTAGCGATCAATGAGCAGTTCTTC. Protein sequence: CASGSTLAINEQFF.

CDR3 sequence reads: CAWSVEYGVSPLHF. CDR3 in DNA: TGTGCCTGGAGTGTAGAATATGGGGTTTCACCCCTCCACTTT. V and J are TRBV30 and TRBJ1-6; D is unclear. The CDR3 runs to 14 residues. The germline CDR1 and CDR2 sequences are GTSNPN and SVGIG (reference sequence). The ends were cut back, 0 bases at V and 9 bases at J, with 12 bases in the middle.

V gene TRBV7-6 combines with J gene TRBJ1-1; no firm D call. In germline, CDR1 is SGHVS, CDR2 FNYEAQ. This CDR3 is 11 amino acids long. Deletions cut 2 bases from V and 3 bases from J, with 1 base between. This CDR3 is CASSLYTEAFF. In nucleotides, the CDR3 is TGTGCCAGCAGCTTATACACTGAAGCTTTCTTT.

The chain is built from TRBV30 and TRBJ1-1; tentatively, D is TRBD1 (5 bases). The ends were cut back, 2 bases at V and 5 bases at J, with 12 bases in the middle. CDR1 is GTSNPN and CDR2 is SVGIG in the germline V gene (reference sequence). The CDR3 sequence is 13 residues long. The CDR3 reads CAWSRGKGTEAFF. In DNA, the CDR3 is TGTGCCTGGAGTCGGGGGAAGGGGACTGAAGCTTTCTTT. The full variable domain, in which reference TRBV30 and TRBJ1-1 provide the parts outside the CDR3, is SQTIHQWPATLVQPVGSPLSLECTVEGTSNPNLYWYRQAAGRGLQLLFYSVGIGQISSEVPQNLSASRPQDRQFILSSKKLLLSDSGFYLCAWSRGKGTEAFFGQGTRLTVV.

This CDR3 is CASSLGGANIQYF. CDR3 in DNA: TGTGCCAGCAGCCTAGGGGGCGCGAACATTCAGTACTTC. The chain links TRBV28 to TRBJ2-4; 7 nucleotides line up with TRBD1. CDR1 MDHEN and CDR2 SYDVKM come from the germline V gene. CDR3 length: 13 amino acids. J was trimmed by 7 bases and V by 6 bases; bases with no gene match: 6.

J is TRBJ2-7 and V is TRBV9; D unclear. Germline CDR1 and CDR2: SGDLS and YYNGEE. The V end was cut by 4 bases, the J end by 4 bases, with 12 bases between. The CDR3 is 13 amino acids. The CDR3 DNA sequence: TGTGCCAGCAGCTCCAATTTGGGTTACGAGCAGTACTTC. Amino acids: CASSSNLGYEQYF.

This chain links TRBV30 with TRBJ1-2; D is undetermined. CDR1 and CDR2 (germline): GTSNPN, SVGIG (reference sequence). The CDR3 is made up of 14 amino acids. The germline V and J ends were trimmed by 3 bases and 4 bases, with 15 bases remaining between them. DNA for the CDR3: TGTGCCTGGAGCGTCTCCGACCCAGCCTATGGCTACACCTTC. This sequence encodes CAWSVSDPAYGYTF.

The J gene is TRBJ2-1, the V gene TRBV11-2; 8 bases are shared with TRBD2. The CDR3 loop spans 16 amino acids. The trim removed 5 bases at V and 0 bases at J, leaving 6 bases unmatched. Germline values: CDR1 SGHAT, CDR2 FQNNGV. CDR3 residues: CASSILAGNSYNEQFF. DNA for the CDR3: TGTGCCAGCAGCATCCTAGCGGGTAACTCCTACAATGAGCAGTTCTTC.

The chain recombines TRBV29-1 with TRBJ1-2; TRBD1 might be the D (5 bases). The CDR3 sequence is 15 residues long. The germline CDR1 and CDR2 sequences are SQVTM and ANQGSEA. Trimming removed 0 bases at V and 5 bases at J, with 16 bases between. The CDR3 DNA sequence: TGCAGCGTTGAAGATCTTGGGGGGGTAAGATATGGCTACACCTTC. Its protein product is CSVEDLGGVRYGYTF.

The V gene is TRBV11-3, the J gene TRBJ1-2; TRBD1 matches at 8 bases. This CDR3 is 14 amino acids long. With V trimmed by 3 bases and J by 5 bases, 5 bases remained unmatched. The V gene's germline CDR1 is SGHNT and CDR2 YENEEA. The CDR3 reads CASSLNRQGYGYTF. CDR3 nucleotide sequence: TGTGCCAGCAGCTTGAACCGACAGGGGTATGGCTACACCTTC.

This chain joins TRBV3-1 (or the pseudogene TRBV3-2) and TRBJ1-2, with 10 positions matching TRBD1. J was trimmed by 13 bases and V by 4 bases; bases with no gene match: 9. This CDR3 is 13 amino acids long. The germline V gene encodes CDR1 LGHDT and CDR2 YNNKEL (reference sequence). The CDR3 is CASSPRDRGFFTF. In DNA, the CDR3 is TGTGCCAGCAGCCCCCGGGACAGGGGTTTTTTCACCTTC.